This T cell receptor beta chain was documented in a study of CD8 T cells in ankylosing spondylitis (dated by TCRdb to about 2017). Describing the broader study: The study set out to find disease-linked TCR variants by profiling T cell receptor beta repertoires in ankylosing spondylitis patients and healthy donors. Peripheral blood samples were taken, and synovial fluid was additionally collected from ankylosing spondylitis patients. The full study cohort comprised about 24 ankylosing spondylitis patients and 110 or so healthy donors. Broad study findings and their caveats: Significant enrichment of the disease-linked clones was reported in matched synovial fluid samples from ankylosing spondylitis patients. Some motif variants were previously reported in synovial fluid and blood of reactive arthritis patients, suggesting common disease-initiation mechanisms. The disease-linked clones had a CD8+ phenotype and were found at relatively low frequencies in peripheral blood. A TCR beta motif of fewer than 10 highly homologous amino acid variants appeared characteristic of blood from ankylosing spondylitis patients.

Taken from cysteine to phenylalanine, the CDR3 has 15 residues. Only the CDR3 part of the read is kept: 45 bases, read in frame from the first base. The V end loses 0 bases and the J end loses 5 bases, and a stretch of 13 bases separates them. The germline V gene gives CDR1 as ENHRY and CDR2 as SYGVKD. This clonotype has only a few counts. No antigen is known for it. No base quality information exists; no much larger clone differs at one position. The instrument given in TCRdb is Illumina HiSeq 2500. Quantitative 5'-RACE with molecular barcodes was the method used to prepare the TCR beta libraries. From the authors' description of their analysis: A new computational method, built on a probabilistic model of VDJ rearrangement, was used to identify disease-linked TCR variants. The public reads were run again by TCRdb, first through fastp at Q25 and then through MiXCR, and only productive beta chains were kept. Each CDR3 protein gets just one entry, which takes the most common genes and DNA from the rows behind it. The V and J calls were determined by TCRdb, not by the authors. The sample table shows over 700,000 distinct CDR3 sequences, and under 20% are seen once. Jointly, the top ten make up under 20% of the sample.

This chain is built from TRBV10-3 and TRBJ2-5; TRBD2 might be the D gene, on 5 matching bases. This TCR came from a male donor with ankylosing spondylitis. Specimen: blood, either unsorted or a sorted T cell fraction (not recorded which). CDR3 loop: CAISESSAAHETQYF. At the DNA level, the sequence is TGTGCCATCAGTGAGTCCTCAGCGGCCCACGAGACCCAGTACTTC.